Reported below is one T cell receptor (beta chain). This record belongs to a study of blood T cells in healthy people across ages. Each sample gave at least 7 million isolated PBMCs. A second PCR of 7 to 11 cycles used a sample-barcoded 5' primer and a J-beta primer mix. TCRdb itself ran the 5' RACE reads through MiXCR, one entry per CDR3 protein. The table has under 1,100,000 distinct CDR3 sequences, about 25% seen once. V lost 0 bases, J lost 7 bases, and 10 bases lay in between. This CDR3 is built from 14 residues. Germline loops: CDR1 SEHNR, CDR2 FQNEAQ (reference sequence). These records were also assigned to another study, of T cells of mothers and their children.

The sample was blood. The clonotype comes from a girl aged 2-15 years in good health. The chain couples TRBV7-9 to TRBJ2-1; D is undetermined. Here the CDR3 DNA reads TGTGCCAGCAGCTTAGCAGGTCTTGGGAATGAGCAGTTCTTC. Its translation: CASSLAGLGNEQFF.